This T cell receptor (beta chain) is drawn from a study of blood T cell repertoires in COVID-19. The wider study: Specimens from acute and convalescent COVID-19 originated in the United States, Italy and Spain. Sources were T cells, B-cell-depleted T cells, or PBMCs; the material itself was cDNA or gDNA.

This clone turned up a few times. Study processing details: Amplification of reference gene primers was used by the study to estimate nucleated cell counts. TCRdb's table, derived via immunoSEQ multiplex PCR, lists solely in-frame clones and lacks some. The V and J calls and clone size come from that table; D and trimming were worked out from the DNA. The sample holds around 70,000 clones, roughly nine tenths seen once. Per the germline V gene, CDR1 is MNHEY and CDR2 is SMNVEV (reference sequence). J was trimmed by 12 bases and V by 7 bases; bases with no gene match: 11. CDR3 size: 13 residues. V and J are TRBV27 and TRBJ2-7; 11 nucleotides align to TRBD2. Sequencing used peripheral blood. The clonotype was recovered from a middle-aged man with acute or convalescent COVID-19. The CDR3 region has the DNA TGTGCCAGCACCTCTAGCGGGAGGTTCGTATTGTACTTC. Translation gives CASTSSGRFVLYF.